Each of the 15 T cell receptor beta chains below was sequenced from the same sample in a study of cytotoxic CD8 clonotypes in ibrutinib-treated CLL. The data were produced by immunoSEQ multiplex PCR, yet TCRdb's version contains in-frame clones alone and is incomplete. Of 15,000 to 20,000 clones detected, approximately 80% appear once; the ten largest clones hold approximately 17%. The material sequenced was PBMCs, taken before ibrutinib treatment. The receptors come from a human donor with chronic lymphocytic leukemia.

V is TRBV2 and J is TRBJ2-7, with no clear D. Germline-derived CDR1 and CDR2 are SNHLY and FYNNEI. The CDR3 contains 12 residues. Trimming left V 8 bases short and J 5 bases short, with 13 bases between. CDR3 coding DNA: TGTGCCAGCCTCTTTGGTGGCGACGAGCAGTACTTC. It is translated as CASLFGGDEQYF. The entire variable domain, with the rest obtained from reference TRBV2 and TRBJ2-7, is as follows: EPEVTQTPSHQVTQMGQEVILRCVPISNHLYFYWYRQILGQKVEFLVSFYNNEISEKSEIFDDQFSVERPDGSNFTLKIRSTKLEDSAMYFCASLFGGDEQYFGPGTRLTVT.

The chain is built from TRBV9 and TRBJ1-3; D unclear. From germline, CDR1 is SGDLS and CDR2 YYNGEE. Trimming removed 4 bases from V and 4 bases from J, with 12 bases in between. The CDR3 has 14 residues. CDR3 amino acids: CASSRSFPGNTIYF. CDR3 coding DNA: TGTGCCAGCAGCAGGAGTTTTCCCGGAAACACCATATATTTT.

Here the CDR3 DNA reads TGTGCCAGCTCACCCGCGGGGGGCTCCTTTCGAGAGCAGTTCTTC. Translation gives CASSPAGGSFREQFF. The rearrangement links TRBV18 to TRBJ2-1; 8 bases agree with TRBD2. This CDR3 is built from 15 residues. Germline V gives CDR1 KGHSH, CDR2 LQKENI. J gave up 10 bases and V 3 bases, and 11 bases lay outside the gene matches.

This clone has only a few counts. This sequence joins TRBV28 and TRBJ1-5; D is unclear. CDR1 and CDR2 from the germline V gene are MDHEN and SYDVKM. The CDR3 contains 14 residues. The germline V and J ends were trimmed by 3 bases and 2 bases, with 8 bases remaining between them. CDR3 DNA sequence: TGTGCCAGCAGTTTCTTGGGCGGCAATCAGCCCCAGCATTTT. Its translation: CASSFLGGNQPQHF. The whole variable domain, remainder taken from reference TRBV28 and TRBJ1-5, is DVKVTQSSRYLVKRTGEKVFLECVQDMDHENMFWYRQDPGLGLRLIYFSYDVKMKEKGDIPEGYSVSREKKERFSLILESASTNQTSMYLCASSFLGGNQPQHFGDGTRLSIL.

The chain has TRBV5-1 and TRBJ2-3, with TRBD2 identical over 14 bases. The CDR3 has 15 amino acids. Trimming removed 6 bases from V and 6 bases from J; junction bases left unmatched: 6. Germline CDR1 SGHRS, CDR2 YFSETQ. The CDR3 DNA reads as TGCGCCAGCACCCTGACTAGCGGGAGGGCGGATACGCAGTATTTT. This translates into CASTLTSGRADTQYF.

In this sample, this clone turned up a few times. This rearrangement joins TRBV19 to TRBJ2-1, with 7 bases identical to TRBD1. Germline CDR1 LNHDA, CDR2 SQIVND (reference sequence). After removal of 8 bases from V and 10 bases from J, the junction contained 11 bases not matched to a gene. The length of the CDR3 is 13 residues. The CDR3 sequence: CASAVTGSGEQFF. Here the CDR3 DNA reads TGTGCCAGTGCCGTGACAGGGTCGGGGGAGCAGTTCTTC. The full variable domain, completed using reference TRBV19 and TRBJ2-1, is DGGITQSPKYLFRKEGQNVTLSCEQNLNHDAMYWYRQDPGQGLRLIYYSQIVNDFQKGDIAEGYSVSREKKESFPLTVTSAQKNPTAFYLCASAVTGSGEQFFGPGTRLTVL.

The chain carries TRBV29-1 and TRBJ1-1; 10 bases fit TRBD1. The V segment lost 7 bases and the J segment 4 bases; nucleotides outside the gene matches: 6. The CDR3 consists of 13 residues. Germline lookup yields CDR1 SQVTM and CDR2 ANQGSEA. The CDR3 DNA sequence: TGCAGCGGTGGGGGACAGGGGAGCACTGAAGCTTTCTTT. Amino acids: CSGGGQGSTEAFF.

The J gene is TRBJ2-1, the V gene TRBV27; D possibly matches TRBD1 or TRBD2 (6 bases each). Germline values: CDR1 MNHEY, CDR2 SMNVEV (reference sequence). V was clipped by 4 bases and J by 0 bases, with 28 bases between them. This CDR3 comprises 21 residues. This CDR3 is CASSWRDTRGGAGSSYNEQFF. The CDR3 region has the DNA TGTGCCAGCAGTTGGAGGGACACAAGGGGAGGCGCCGGGAGCTCCTACAATGAGCAGTTCTTC.

The genes are TRBV7-9 and TRBJ1-2; D ambiguous. This CDR3 is built from 13 residues. CDR1 and CDR2 from the germline V gene are SEHNR and FQNEAQ (reference sequence). V gave up 5 bases and J gave up 7 bases, with 14 bases separating them. Here the CDR3 DNA reads TGTGCCAGCAGCCGAGAGGAGGGTCGTGGCTACACCTTC. Its translation: CASSREEGRGYTF. The full variable domain, rest sourced from reference TRBV7-9 and TRBJ1-2, is DTGVSQNPRHKITKRGQNVTFRCDPISEHNRLYWYRQTLGQGPEFLTYFQNEAQLEKSRLLSDRFSAERPKGSFSTLEIQRTEQGDSAMYLCASSREEGRGYTFGSGTRLTVV.

The chain is built from TRBV6-5 and TRBJ2-7; D possibly corresponds to TRBD1 (5 bases). Germline V gives CDR1 MNHEY, CDR2 SVGAGI. CDR3 length: 15 amino acids. V lost 0 bases, J lost 4 bases, and 13 bases lay in between. This CDR3 is CASSYSAGLGYEQYF. As DNA, the CDR3 is TGTGCCAGCAGTTACTCTGCAGGGCTAGGGTACGAGCAGTACTTC.

V is TRBV6-6 and J is TRBJ1-3, with D hard to call. Germline CDR1 MNHNY, CDR2 SVGAGI (reference sequence). V lost 7 bases and J lost 4, with 14 bases in between. The CDR3 covers 14 residues. Here the CDR3 reads CASTNDPIGNTIYF. For the CDR3, the DNA is TGTGCCAGCACCAATGACCCTATCGGAAACACCATATATTTT.

The V gene is TRBV6-5, the J gene TRBJ1-3; the D is unclear. The CDR3 is made up of 14 amino acids. Deletions cut 5 bases from V and 4 bases from J, with 12 bases between. Looked up from germline, CDR1 is MNHEY and CDR2 is SVGAGI. The CDR3 sequence is CASSPRADGNTIYF. CDR3 nucleotide sequence: TGTGCCAGCAGTCCCCGGGCCGACGGAAACACCATATATTTT.

The chain recombines TRBV7-5 with TRBJ2-7. TRBV7-5 represents a pseudogene. This CDR3 has 12 residues. DNA for the CDR3: TGTGCCAGCAGCTTAACCGTATACGAGCAGTACTTC. It is translated as CASSLTVYEQYF.

The chain joins TRBV5-1 to TRBJ2-3, with D perhaps being TRBD1 or TRBD2 (5 bases each). The CDR3 runs 15 residues. Germline values: CDR1 SGHRS, CDR2 YFSETQ. Trimming removed 1 base at V and 4 bases at J, with 13 bases between. The CDR3 bases are TGCGCCAGCAGCTTGTATGGGGCCGGGGCAGATACGCAGTATTTT. Translation gives CASSLYGAGADTQYF.

J is TRBJ2-1 and V is TRBV10-3; D is possibly TRBD1 (5 bases). This CDR3 has 14 amino acids. Germline CDR1 reads ENHRY; CDR2 reads SYGVKD. Trimming shortened V by 10 bases and J by 9 bases, and 22 bases separated the two germline ends. In DNA form, the CDR3 reads TGTGCCACGACGACAGTAAGTGGTATTAGTGAGCAGTTCTTC. It encodes CATTTVSGISEQFF.